This passage covers 3 T cell receptor beta chains from one sample sequenced in a study of tumor and adjacent non-tumor tissue in lung cancer. RNA was extracted from bulk tissue without any cell sorting. A modified ARM-PCR protocol with three rounds of nested PCR amplified TCRbeta. TCRdb analysed the multiplex PCR reads with MiXCR anew, one entry per CDR3 protein. This table holds about 110,000 distinct CDR3 sequences, approximately 82% found once. Input material: lung tumor tissue. These receptor sequences come from a woman aged 55-70 years with non-small cell lung cancer.

Comments on this clonotype: At one end the junction does not follow the germline gene, possibly because of a read error. The chain is built from TRBV6-5 and TRBJ1-3; possible D gene TRBD1, 6 bases. The germline gives CDR1 MNHEY, CDR2 SVGAGI. The CDR3 covers 17 residues. In DNA form, the CDR3 reads TGTACCAGTAGTTATGCGGAAAGGGGGTATACAGGAAACACCATATATTTT. This sequence encodes CTSSYAERGYTGNTIYF.

About this clonotype itself: This is likely a read error, given that the CDR3 carries no conserved phenylalanine or tryptophan at its end. The DNA is omitted, as the CDR3 cannot be located on it reliably, and the CDR3 follows TCRdb's listing. The J gene is TRBJ1-6, the V gene TRBV11-1; TRBD1, the table's D call, was not compared with the DNA. Germline values: CDR1 SGHAT, CDR2 FQDESV (reference sequence). The CDR3 is 16 residues long, counting both termini. This CDR3 is CASSYDGQSYNSPLQY.

Turning to this clonotype: This may come from a read error, since a much larger clone is one base off. V gene TRBV5-1 combines with J gene TRBJ2-1; no clear D. CDR1 is SGHRS, CDR2 YFSETQ, per germline. CDR3 length: 15 residues. The CDR3 reads CDSSPEIGSYNEQFF. CDR3 DNA: TGCGACAGCAGCCCTGAAATCGGGTCCTACAATGAGCAGTTCTTC. The complete variable domain, with remaining parts taken from reference TRBV5-1 and TRBJ2-1, reads KAGVTQTPRYLIKTRGQQVTLSCSPISGHRSVSWYQQTPGQGLQFLFEYFSETQRNKGNFPGRFSGRQFSNSRSEMNVSTLELGDSALYLCDSSPEIGSYNEQFFGPGTRLTVL.